These 4 T cell receptor beta chains came from one sample sequenced in a study of a mutant IDH1 vaccine in newly diagnosed glioma. The method was immunoSEQ multiplex PCR; TCRdb's version includes in-frame clones alone and lacks a portion of them. Among approximately 100,000 clones, 85% to 90% were seen once, and the ten largest hold roughly 0.58%. Indicated time point: baseline, week 1 (first vaccination visit). Indicated treatment: pre-vaccination baseline after standard-of-care therapy. The sequenced sample was PBMCs, obtained from a glioma patient treated with radiotherapy, temozolomide or both. Receptor source: a woman in her fifties or sixties with glioma.

The V gene is TRBV21-1, the J gene TRBJ2-3; TRBD2 is taken as the D call from the table, unchecked against the DNA. TRBV21-1 is a listed pseudogene. CDR3 length: 13 residues. CDR3 protein: CASDAGAADTQYF. The DNA of the CDR3 is TGTGCCAGCGATGCCGGTGCAGCGGATACGCAGTATTTT.

The chain recombines TRBV7-9 with TRBJ2-5; D unclear. This CDR3 is built from 11 residues. V gave up 3 bases and J gave up 4 bases, with 3 bases separating them. The germline V gene has CDR1 SEHNR and CDR2 FQNEAQ (reference sequence). The CDR3: CASSFTETQYF. Here the CDR3 DNA reads TGTGCCAGCAGCTTCACAGAGACCCAGTACTTC.

The chain carries TRBV10-2 and TRBJ1-5, with 10 bases identical to TRBD1. After removal of 3 bases from V and 3 bases from J, the junction contained 5 bases not matched to a gene. Germline CDR1 WSHSY, CDR2 SAAADI. The CDR3 runs 16 residues. Here the CDR3 DNA reads TGCGCCAGCAGTGAATGGGACAGGGGTGACAATCAGCCCCAGCATTTT. This sequence encodes CASSEWDRGDNQPQHF.

V is TRBV6-5 and J is TRBJ2-5; 8 bases map to TRBD2. The end of the DNA aligns better with TRBJ2-7, so the J call may be wrong. This CDR3 comprises 16 residues. Per the germline V gene, CDR1 is MNHEY and CDR2 is SVGAGI. This chain's CDR3 is CASSYGIAGLFYEQYF. The CDR3 DNA is TGTGCCAGCAGTTACGGGATAGCGGGACTCTTTTACGAGCAGTACTTC.